Following are 11 T cell receptor beta chains from one sample sequenced in a study of blood T cell repertoires in COVID-19. Using immunoSEQ multiplex PCR, the repertoire was profiled, and TCRdb retains in-frame clones only, with some absent. The table has about 400,000 clones, roughly 90% seen once. The sequenced material came from peripheral blood. The receptors come from a man in his forties or fifties with acute or convalescent COVID-19.

The rearrangement joins TRBV28 to TRBJ1-5, with TRBD1 matching over 10 bases. Germline V gives CDR1 MDHEN, CDR2 SYDVKM. The CDR3 contains 18 residues. The junction had 11 bases not matched to a gene; V was cut back by 6 bases and J by 0 bases. The DNA for the CDR3 is TGTGCCAGCAGGTCCGGGACAGGGGCCTCTTATAGCAATCAGCCCCAGCATTTT. As protein: CASRSGTGASYSNQPQHF.

V is TRBV2 and J is TRBJ1-2, with unresolved D. Germline V lookup: CDR1 SNHLY, CDR2 FYNNEI. CDR3 length: 12 amino acids. Trimming removed 2 bases from V and 3 bases from J, with 4 bases in between. The CDR3 loop is CASSEQDYGYTF. In DNA, the CDR3 is TGTGCCAGCAGTGAACAGGACTATGGCTACACCTTC.

V gene TRBV27 combines with J gene TRBJ2-7; 7 bases agree with TRBD1. V shed 2 bases, J shed 5 bases, and the junction held 6 bases outside the gene matches. The CDR3 is 14 amino acids. The germline CDR1 and CDR2 sequences are MNHEY and SMNVEV (reference sequence). The CDR3 is CASSLGPTGHEQYF. In DNA, the CDR3 is TGTGCCAGCAGTTTAGGCCCGACAGGGCACGAGCAGTACTTC.

The chain has TRBV7-9 and TRBJ1-2; D unresolved. The CDR3 loop spans 12 amino acids. V lost 1 base and J lost 5, with 5 bases in between. Germline V gene sequence: CDR1 SEHNR, CDR2 FQNEAQ (reference sequence). CDR3 in amino acids: CASSLGGYGYTF. In DNA, the CDR3 is TGTGCCAGCAGCTTAGGAGGGTATGGCTACACCTTC. Looking up the rest from reference TRBV7-9 and TRBJ1-2 gives the full variable domain: DTGVSQNPRHKITKRGQNVTFRCDPISEHNRLYWYRQTLGQGPEFLTYFQNEAQLEKSRLLSDRFSAERPKGSFSTLEIQRTEQGDSAMYLCASSLGGYGYTFGSGTRLTVV.

The chain carries TRBV6-5 and TRBJ1-1; TRBD1 aligns across 7 bases. From germline, CDR1 is MNHEY and CDR2 SVGAGI. The CDR3 covers 14 residues. Trimming cost V 6 bases and J 5 bases; bases outside gene matches: 9. CDR3 DNA: TGTGCCAGCAGAAAACAGGGGATGGGGACTGAAGCTTTCTTT. Protein sequence: CASRKQGMGTEAFF.

The chain links TRBV5-1 to TRBJ2-1, with TRBD2 identical over 13 bases. With 3 bases clipped from V and 0 bases from J, the junction kept 12 bases outside the gene matches. CDR1 is SGHRS and CDR2 is YFSETQ in the germline V gene. This CDR3 contains 20 residues. CDR3 bases: TGCGCCAGCAGCTCCCTGACCGGGACTAGCGGGGATAACTCCTACAATGAGCAGTTCTTC. Protein: CASSSLTGTSGDNSYNEQFF. Full variable domain (missing parts from reference TRBV5-1 and TRBJ2-1): KAGVTQTPRYLIKTRGQQVTLSCSPISGHRSVSWYQQTPGQGLQFLFEYFSETQRNKGNFPGRFSGRQFSNSRSEMNVSTLELGDSALYLCASSSLTGTSGDNSYNEQFFGPGTRLTVL.

The chain has TRBV10-3 and TRBJ1-4; 8 bases map to TRBD1. CDR3 length equals 15 residues. Looked up from germline, CDR1 is ENHRY and CDR2 is SYGVKD. The junction had 8 bases not matched to a gene; V was cut back by 4 bases and J by 7 bases. CDR3 protein: CAISGPRTGSEKLFF. The CDR3 DNA reads TGTGCCATCAGTGGCCCTAGGACAGGGAGTGAAAAACTGTTTTTT.

CDR3 loop: CASSPLSGGAYNEQFF. The CDR3 coding sequence is TGTGCCAGCAGTCCCTTGAGCGGAGGAGCCTACAATGAGCAGTTCTTC. The chain recombines TRBV27 with TRBJ2-1, with D tentatively TRBD2 (5 bases). The germline V and J ends were trimmed by 5 bases and 2 bases, with 16 bases remaining between them. The CDR3 loop spans 16 amino acids. Germline CDR1 and CDR2: MNHEY and SMNVEV (reference sequence).

This chain uses TRBV27 with TRBJ1-6; 9 bases are shared with TRBD1. From germline, CDR1 is MNHEY and CDR2 SMNVEV (reference sequence). Unmatched junction bases numbered 12, after V lost 4 bases and J lost 5 bases. This CDR3 contains 18 residues. The CDR3 sequence is CASSSWRDRVYDNSPLHF. For the CDR3, the DNA is TGTGCCAGCAGTTCTTGGAGGGACAGGGTTTATGATAATTCACCCCTCCACTTT.

The chain links TRBV19 to TRBJ1-5; TRBD1 matches 7 bases. The CDR3 extends over 14 amino acids. Trimming cost V 3 bases and J 6 bases; bases outside gene matches: 5. Germline V gene sequence: CDR1 LNHDA, CDR2 SQIVND (reference sequence). The CDR3 is CASSIGQAGQPQHF. Here the CDR3 DNA reads TGTGCCAGTAGTATTGGACAGGCAGGTCAGCCCCAGCATTTT.

This clone was counted between two and nine times. The chain carries TRBV2 and TRBJ2-3, with 8 nucleotides matching TRBD1. The junction had 5 bases not matched to a gene; V was cut back by 5 bases and J by 4 bases. Germline V gene sequence: CDR1 SNHLY, CDR2 FYNNEI. CDR3 length: 14 residues. The DNA for the CDR3 is TGTGCCAGCAGTCTCGACAGGGGTGCAGATACGCAGTATTTT. Translation: CASSLDRGADTQYF. Complete variable domain (other parts from reference TRBV2 and TRBJ2-3): EPEVTQTPSHQVTQMGQEVILRCVPISNHLYFYWYRQILGQKVEFLVSFYNNEISEKSEIFDDQFSVERPDGSNFTLKIRSTKLEDSAMYFCASSLDRGADTQYFGPGTRLTVL.